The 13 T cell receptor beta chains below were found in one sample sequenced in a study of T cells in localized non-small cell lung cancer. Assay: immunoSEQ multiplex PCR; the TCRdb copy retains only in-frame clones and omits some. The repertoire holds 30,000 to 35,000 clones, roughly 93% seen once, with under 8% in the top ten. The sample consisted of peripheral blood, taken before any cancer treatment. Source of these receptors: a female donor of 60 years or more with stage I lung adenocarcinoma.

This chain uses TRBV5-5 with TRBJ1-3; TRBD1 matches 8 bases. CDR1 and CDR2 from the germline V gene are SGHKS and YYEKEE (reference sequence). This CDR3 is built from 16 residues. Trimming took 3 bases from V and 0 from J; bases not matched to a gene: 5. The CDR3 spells CASSWGQEVSGNTIYF. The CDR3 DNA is TGTGCCAGCAGCTGGGGACAGGAGGTCTCTGGAAACACCATATATTTT.

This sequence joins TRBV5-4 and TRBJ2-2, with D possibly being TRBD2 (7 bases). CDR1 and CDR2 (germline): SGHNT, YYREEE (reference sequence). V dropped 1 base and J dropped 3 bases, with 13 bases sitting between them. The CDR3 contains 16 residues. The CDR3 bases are TGTGCCAGCAGCTTGAACGGGGGGCAGGACACCGGGGAGCTGTTTTTT. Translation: CASSLNGGQDTGELFF. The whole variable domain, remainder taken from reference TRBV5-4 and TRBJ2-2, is ETGVTQSPTHLIKTRGQQVTLRCSSQSGHNTVSWYQQALGQGPQFIFQYYREEENGRGNFPPRFSGLQFPNYSSELNVNALELDDSALYLCASSLNGGQDTGELFFGEGSRLTVL.

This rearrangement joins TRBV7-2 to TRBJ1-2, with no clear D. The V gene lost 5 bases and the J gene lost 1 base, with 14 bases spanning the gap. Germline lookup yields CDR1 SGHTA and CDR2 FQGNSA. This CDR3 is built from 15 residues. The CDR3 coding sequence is TGTGCCAGCAGCAATGGTTTGCACGTTAACTATGGCTACACCTTC. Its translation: CASSNGLHVNYGYTF.

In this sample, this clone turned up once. CDR3 sequence reads: CASSFQGFNGYTF. The CDR3 nucleotides are TGTGCCAGCAGCTTTCAGGGGTTTAATGGCTACACCTTC. The genes are TRBV7-9 and TRBJ1-2, with TRBD1 as a possible D gene (6 bases). V was clipped by 3 bases and J by 6 bases, with 11 bases between them. Germline V gene lookup returns CDR1 SEHNR and CDR2 FQNEAQ (reference sequence). CDR3 length: 13 residues.

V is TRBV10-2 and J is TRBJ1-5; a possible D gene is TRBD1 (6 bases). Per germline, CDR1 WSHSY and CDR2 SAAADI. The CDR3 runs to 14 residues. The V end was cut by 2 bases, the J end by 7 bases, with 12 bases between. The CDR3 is CASSETGARQPQHF. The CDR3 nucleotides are TGCGCCAGCAGTGAGACGGGGGCCCGACAGCCCCAGCATTTT.

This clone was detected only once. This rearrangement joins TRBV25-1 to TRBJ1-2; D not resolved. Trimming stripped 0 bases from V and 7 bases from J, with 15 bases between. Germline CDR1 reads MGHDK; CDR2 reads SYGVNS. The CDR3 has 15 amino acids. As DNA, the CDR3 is TGTGCCAGCAGTGAATATATAGAACTGGGTGGTGGCTACACCTTC. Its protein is CASSEYIELGGGYTF.

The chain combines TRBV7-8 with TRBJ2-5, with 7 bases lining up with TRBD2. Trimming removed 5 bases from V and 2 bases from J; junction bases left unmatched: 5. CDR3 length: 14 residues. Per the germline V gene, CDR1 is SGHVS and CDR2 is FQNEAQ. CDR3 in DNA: TGTGCCAGCAGCCTGATAGCGGGTCAAGAGACCCAGTACTTC. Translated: CASSLIAGQETQYF.

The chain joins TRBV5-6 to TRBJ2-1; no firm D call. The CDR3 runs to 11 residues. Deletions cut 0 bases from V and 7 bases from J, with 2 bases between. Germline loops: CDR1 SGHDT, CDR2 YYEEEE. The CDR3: CASSLDNEQFF. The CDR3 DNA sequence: TGTGCCAGCAGCTTGGATAATGAGCAGTTCTTC.

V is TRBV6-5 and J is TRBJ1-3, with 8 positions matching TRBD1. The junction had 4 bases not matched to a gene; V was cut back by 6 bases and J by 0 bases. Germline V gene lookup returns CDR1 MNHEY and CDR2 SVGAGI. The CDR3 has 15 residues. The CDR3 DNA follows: TGTGCCAGCAGGGGGGACAGGCTCTCTGGAAACACCATATATTTT. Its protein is CASRGDRLSGNTIYF.

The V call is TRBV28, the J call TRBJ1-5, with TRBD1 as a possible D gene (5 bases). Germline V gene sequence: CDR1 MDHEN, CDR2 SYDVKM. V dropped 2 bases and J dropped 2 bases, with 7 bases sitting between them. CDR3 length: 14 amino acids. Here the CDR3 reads CASSLGGGNQPQHF. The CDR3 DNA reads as TGTGCCAGCAGTTTAGGGGGTGGCAATCAGCCCCAGCATTTT.

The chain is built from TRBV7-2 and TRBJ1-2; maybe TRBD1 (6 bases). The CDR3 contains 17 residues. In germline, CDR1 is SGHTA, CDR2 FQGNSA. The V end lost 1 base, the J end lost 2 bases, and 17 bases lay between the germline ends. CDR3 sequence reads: CASSLVISGAGNYGYTF. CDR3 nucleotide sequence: TGTGCCAGCAGCTTAGTAATTTCAGGGGCTGGGAACTATGGCTACACCTTC.

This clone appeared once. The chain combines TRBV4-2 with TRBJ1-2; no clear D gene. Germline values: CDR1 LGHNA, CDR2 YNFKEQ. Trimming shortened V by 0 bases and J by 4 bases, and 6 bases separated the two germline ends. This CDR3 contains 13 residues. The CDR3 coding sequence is TGTGCCAGCAGCCAAGATGTCGGCTATGGCTACACCTTC. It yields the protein CASSQDVGYGYTF.

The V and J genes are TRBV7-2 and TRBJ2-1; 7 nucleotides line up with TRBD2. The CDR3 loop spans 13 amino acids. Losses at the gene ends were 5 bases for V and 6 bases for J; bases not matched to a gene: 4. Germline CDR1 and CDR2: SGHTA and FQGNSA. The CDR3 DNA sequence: TGTGCCAGCAGCCTTACTAGCGCCAATGAGCAGTTCTTC. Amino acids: CASSLTSANEQFF.